This is a list of T cell receptor beta chains from one sample in a study of vaccination and CD4 T cells after COVID-19. Each CDR3 protein is one row after TCRdb ran MiXCR on the PCR reads. The data show 10,000 or so distinct CDR3 sequences, less than 80% seen once. These receptors' antigens are unknown. Material: CD4+ T cells from blood, cultured in vitro. The receptors originated from a human donor who had recovered from COVID-19. The CDR3 runs from the conserved cysteine through the conserved F or W. The order of the fields is J gene, V gene, D gene, CDR3 length, clone size, CDR3 protein, CDR3 DNA. The D gene is left open where the match is weak. Not all rows give a size; the values are once, few, many and, for expanded clones, a class.

>TRBJ2-3|TRBV7-9|-|16|few
CASSLLAGSSTDTQYF
TGTGCCAGCAGCTTACTGGCAGGGTCAAGCACAGATACGCAGTATTTT
>TRBJ1-1|TRBV19|TRBD1|14|-
CASSRDRINTEAFF
TGTGCCAGTAGTAGGGACAGGATTAACACTGAAGCTTTCTTT
>TRBJ2-5|TRBV7-6|-|18|-
CASSLIVRGTGYKETQYF
TGTGCCAGCAGCTTGATTGTTCGGGGGACGGGCTACAAAGAGACCCAGTACTTC
>TRBJ2-5|TRBV5-1|TRBD2|15|-
CASSVLLAGGETQYF
TGCGCCAGCAGCGTTTTACTAGCGGGGGGAGAGACCCAGTACTTC
>TRBJ2-1|TRBV12-3/TRBV12-4|-|17|few
CASSPLLGGGMGNEQFF
TGTGCCAGCTCACCCCTCCTGGGGGGAGGCATGGGCAATGAGCAGTTCTTC
>TRBJ2-2|TRBV2|TRBD1|16|-
CASRLSGQGGSGELFF
TGTGCCAGCAGGCTTTCGGGACAGGGGGGATCCGGGGAGCTGTTTTTT
>TRBJ2-7|TRBV11-2|-|15|-
CASSSYRDNSYEQYF
TGTGCCAGCAGCTCATACCGGGACAACTCCTACGAGCAGTACTTC
>TRBJ1-5|TRBV21-1|-|16|few
CASSKEAGVSNQPQHF
TGTGCCAGCAGCAAAGAGGCAGGGGTTAGCAATCAGCCCCAGCATTTT
>TRBJ1-1|TRBV25-1|-|13|-
CASQRTGDTEAFF
TGTGCCAGCCAACGTACGGGGGACACTGAAGCTTTCTTT
>TRBJ1-1|TRBV27|-|14|-
CASSLGGANTEAFF
TGTGCCAGCAGTTTAGGGGGGGCGAACACTGAAGCTTTCTTT
>TRBJ1-4|TRBV25-1|TRBD1|14|few
CASSAGGLTEKLFF
TGTGCCAGCAGCGCAGGGGGACTAACTGAAAAACTGTTTTTT
>TRBJ2-7|TRBV20-1|TRBD2|16|few
CSAISPTSGSVSEQYF
TGCAGTGCTATATCCCCGACTAGCGGGAGTGTATCCGAGCAGTACTTC
>TRBJ2-7|TRBV14|-|13|-
CASSPLYQGVQYF
TGTGCCAGCAGCCCCCTTTACCAGGGTGTCCAGTACTTC
>TRBJ1-2|TRBV25-1|-|14|-
CASGGEGANYGYTF
TGTGCCAGCGGAGGGGAGGGGGCTAACTATGGCTACACCTTC
>TRBJ2-7|TRBV2|-|13|medium-sized
CASSSGYSYEQYF
TGTGCCAGCAGTAGCGGGTACTCCTACGAGCAGTACTTC
>TRBJ1-6|TRBV5-1|-|15|-
CASNPGWVQNSPLHF
TGCGCCAGCAACCCTGGGTGGGTACAAAATTCACCCCTCCACTTT
>TRBJ1-4|TRBV6-1|-|14|-
CASSIQGSNEKLFF
TGTGCCAGCAGTATCCAGGGGAGTAATGAAAAACTGTTTTTT
>TRBJ2-5|TRBV20-1|-|16|-
CSARDMRQGKTETQYF
TGCAGTGCTAGAGATATGCGGCAGGGGAAAACGGAGACCCAGTACTTC
>TRBJ2-3|TRBV19|-|15|once
CASVDPGGSTDTQYF
TGTGCCAGTGTGGACCCCGGGGGAAGCACAGATACGCAGTATTTT
>TRBJ1-5|TRBV2|-|15|-
CASSGQKYSNQPQHF
TGTGCCAGCAGTGGACAGAAGTATAGCAATCAGCCCCAGCATTTT
>TRBJ1-1|TRBV19|-|16|few
CASSFKRVVRLTEAFF
TGTGCCAGTAGCTTCAAGCGTGTAGTACGACTCACTGAAGCTTTCTTT
>TRBJ1-1|TRBV6-5|-|15|-
CASSYQSSMNTEAFF
TGTGCCAGCAGTTACCAGAGCAGCATGAACACTGAAGCTTTCTTT
>TRBJ1-4|TRBV7-9|-|18|-
CASSPLTAGRATNEKLFF
TGTGCCAGCAGCCCCCTTACGGCAGGCCGGGCAACTAATGAAAAACTGTTTTTT
>TRBJ1-2|TRBV6-1|-|15|few
CASSPVGGARYGYTF
TGTGCCAGCAGCCCGGTGGGGGGGGCGCGGTATGGCTACACCTTC
>TRBJ1-2|TRBV20-1|-|14|-
CSASRRLTNYGYTF
TGCAGTGCTTCCCGGAGGCTAACTAACTATGGCTACACCTTC
>TRBJ2-7|TRBV7-2|TRBD1|14|-
CASSTRSQGYEQYF
TGTGCCAGCAGCACGCGTTCACAGGGGTACGAGCAGTACTTC
>TRBJ1-1|TRBV5-4|-|14|-
CASSSGPMNTEAFF
TGTGCCAGCAGCTCGGGACCGATGAACACTGAAGCTTTCTTT
>TRBJ1-1|TRBV6-2/TRBV6-3|-|15|-
CASTYSWLQNTEAFF
TGTGCCAGCACATATAGTTGGCTCCAGAACACTGAAGCTTTCTTT
>TRBJ2-2|TRBV7-2|-|14|-
CASSLVGGTGELFF
TGTGCCAGCAGCTTAGTTGGGGGCACCGGGGAGCTGTTTTTT
>TRBJ1-3|TRBV5-1|-|16|-
CASSFTVSATGNTIYF
TGCGCCAGCAGCTTCACGGTTTCGGCAACTGGAAACACCATATATTTT
>TRBJ1-2|TRBV19|TRBD1|14|few
CASSATGGVYGYTF
TGTGCCAGTAGTGCCACAGGGGGCGTCTATGGCTACACCTTC